This T cell receptor beta chain was sequenced in a study of control samples from healthy donors and cancer patients. In its sample, this clone was seen once. The germline V and J ends were trimmed by 8 bases and 1 base, with 5 bases remaining between them. In germline, CDR1 is SGHVS, CDR2 FQNEAQ. This CDR3 has 11 amino acids. Clones were read by immunoSEQ multiplex PCR, and TCRdb kept only the in-frame ones, dropping some. The repertoire has roughly 120,000 clones, approximately 87% of them found once; the top ten carry about 12%. This receptor was identified in a man aged 25 to 45 in good health. V gene TRBV7-8 combines with J gene TRBJ1-2; no reliable D call. Sequencing was performed on blood. DNA for the CDR3: TGTGCCAGCGGGATTAACTATGGCTACACCTTC. The encoded protein is CASGINYGYTF.